The 20 T cell receptor beta chains in this list originate from one sample, sequenced in a study of CD8 T cells in Susac syndrome (dated by TCRdb to about 2019). Libraries were prepared through the immunoSEQ multiplex PCR assay. RNA was extracted with the RNeasy kit and roughly 0.5 to 1 ug was reverse transcribed using random hexamers. TCRdb reworked the public reads: Q25 trimming with fastp, MiXCR clone assembly, productive beta chains retained. One record per CDR3 amino acid sequence lists the most common genes and DNA. The sample records 180,000 or so distinct CDR3 sequences, approximately 95% of which are singletons. In total, the top ten clones hold approximately 0.1% of the sample. Sequencing was done on a sample of CD4+ T cells from PBMCs. These receptors originate from a human donor in good health.

The chain employs TRBV29-1 and TRBJ2-3; possibly TRBD1 or TRBD2 for D (6 bases each). Looked up from germline, CDR1 is SQVTM and CDR2 is ANQGSEA. V lost 3 bases and J 1 base, leaving 14 bases between the germline ends. CDR3 length: 15 amino acids. The CDR3 spells CSVDRGGVGTDTQYF. The CDR3 bases are TGCAGCGTTGACAGGGGCGGGGTTGGCACAGATACGCAGTATTTT.

V and J are TRBV27 and TRBJ2-1; 7 bases align to TRBD2. The V gene's germline CDR1 is MNHEY and CDR2 SMNVEV (reference sequence). This CDR3 is 15 amino acids long. Trimming removed 8 bases from V and 2 bases from J; junction bases left unmatched: 9. The CDR3 here is CASRVGGGAYNEQFF. Written as DNA, the CDR3 is TGTGCCAGCCGTGTGGGGGGAGGGGCCTACAATGAGCAGTTCTTC.

The rearrangement links TRBV7-9 to TRBJ2-6; perhaps D is TRBD1 or TRBD2 (5 bases each). Germline V gene sequence: CDR1 SEHNR, CDR2 FQNEAQ (reference sequence). With 11 bases removed from V and 0 bases from J, the gap between germline ends came to 17 bases. There are 16 residues in the CDR3. The CDR3 bases are TGTGCCCTGGCCTGGGAAGGGACCTCTGGGGCCAACGTCCTGACTTTC. Its protein is CALAWEGTSGANVLTF. The entire variable domain, with the rest obtained from reference TRBV7-9 and TRBJ2-6, is as follows: DTGVSQNPRHKITKRGQNVTFRCDPISEHNRLYWYRQTLGQGPEFLTYFQNEAQLEKSRLLSDRFSAERPKGSFSTLEIQRTEQGDSAMYLCALAWEGTSGANVLTFGAGSRLTVL.

This chain uses TRBV20-1 with TRBJ1-5; D not certain. This CDR3 has 15 residues. Germline V gene data show CDR1 as DFQATT and CDR2 as SNEGSKA (reference sequence). V shed 5 bases and J shed 2 bases, with 16 bases lying between them. The CDR3: CSARHREAGNQPQHF. CDR3 DNA sequence: TGCAGTGCTCGTCACCGGGAGGCGGGCAATCAGCCCCAGCATTTT.

The chain uses TRBV20-1 and TRBJ2-5; D remains ambiguous. Germline assignment: CDR1 DFQATT and CDR2 SNEGSKA (reference sequence). The V end was cut by 1 base, the J end by 2 bases, with 5 bases between. The CDR3 runs 12 residues. The CDR3 bases are TGCAGTGCTAGAGGGATTCAAGAGACCCAGTACTTC. It is translated as CSARGIQETQYF.

J is TRBJ1-2 and V is TRBV7-6; D is undetermined. V gave up 0 bases and J gave up 4 bases, with 6 bases separating them. The germline gives CDR1 SGHVS, CDR2 FNYEAQ. CDR3 length: 13 amino acids. The CDR3: CASSLAGSYGYTF. In nucleotides, the CDR3 is TGTGCCAGCAGCTTAGCGGGGAGCTATGGCTACACCTTC.

The chain uses TRBV19 and TRBJ2-5, with a weak D call TRBD2 (5 bases). The germline CDR1 and CDR2 sequences are LNHDA and SQIVND (reference sequence). The CDR3 runs to 16 residues. V gave up 8 bases and J gave up 3 bases, with 22 bases separating them. CDR3 coding DNA: TGTGCCAGTCGGCAAGTTGGACGGCGAGCGGAAGAGACCCAGTACTTC. As protein: CASRQVGRRAEETQYF. Full variable domain (missing parts from reference TRBV19 and TRBJ2-5): DGGITQSPKYLFRKEGQNVTLSCEQNLNHDAMYWYRQDPGQGLRLIYYSQIVNDFQKGDIAEGYSVSREKKESFPLTVTSAQKNPTAFYLCASRQVGRRAEETQYFGPGTRLLVL.

The V gene is TRBV29-1, the J gene TRBJ2-1, with TRBD1 matching 7 bases. CDR1 SQVTM and CDR2 ANQGSEA come from the germline V gene. Trimming took 6 bases from V and 15 from J; bases not matched to a gene: 11. This CDR3 contains 11 residues. The CDR3: CSVGERDRGFF. The DNA for the CDR3 is TGCAGCGTGGGGGAGAGGGACAGAGGGTTCTTC.

The chain couples TRBV3-1 to TRBJ2-2, with a possible D match to TRBD2 (7 bases). V was pared by 10 bases and J by 4 bases, with 16 bases between. The germline V gene has CDR1 LGHDT and CDR2 YNNKEL (reference sequence). The CDR3 spans 14 residues. The CDR3 is CATSRGGGTGELFF. The CDR3 bases are TGTGCCACGTCTAGGGGGGGAGGCACCGGGGAGCTGTTTTTT.

In this sample, this clonotype turned up once. This chain joins TRBV20-1 and TRBJ2-1; D unclear. The CDR3 length is 11 residues. V was shortened by 4 bases and J by 10 bases, with 11 bases between the two germline ends. The germline CDR1 and CDR2 sequences are DFQATT and SNEGSKA (reference sequence). The CDR3, as DNA: TGCAGTGCTATACCTGGGAAGGAGCAGTTCTTC. Its translation: CSAIPGKEQFF.

The chain joins TRBV20-1 to TRBJ2-1, with no clear D. Germline loops: CDR1 DFQATT, CDR2 SNEGSKA (reference sequence). The V end was cut by 5 bases, the J end by 7 bases, with 12 bases between. The CDR3 is 12 amino acids. CDR3 residues: CSAGRLLNEQFF. In DNA, the CDR3 is TGCAGTGCTGGCCGACTCTTAAATGAGCAGTTCTTC.

This chain uses TRBV20-1 with TRBJ2-7; D is undetermined. Between the trimmed V and J ends, which lost 6 bases and 1 base, there was a span of 10 bases. Germline CDR1 DFQATT, CDR2 SNEGSKA (reference sequence). The CDR3 covers 12 residues. In DNA form, the CDR3 reads TGCAGTGCCCCTGGGGTTTCCTACGAGCAGTACTTC. It translates to CSAPGVSYEQYF.

This chain links TRBV7-3 with TRBJ2-5, with 8 bases identical to TRBD1. Germline trimming cut 1 base from V and 5 bases from J; bases unmatched to any gene: 6. Looked up from germline, CDR1 is SGHTA and CDR2 is FQGTGA. The CDR3 contains 15 residues. The CDR3 reads CASSLSQGALETQYF. Here the CDR3 DNA reads TGTGCCAGCAGCTTAAGCCAGGGGGCTTTGGAGACCCAGTACTTC.

The gene calls are TRBV29-1 and TRBJ2-3; 14 nucleotides match TRBD2. The CDR3 covers 14 residues. The V gene end was trimmed by 7 bases and the J gene end by 4 bases; junction bases not matched to a gene: 4. Germline V gene lookup returns CDR1 SQVTM and CDR2 ANQGSEA. The CDR3 region has the DNA TGCAGCGGGAGGACTAGCGGGAGGTCAGATACGCAGTATTTT. This translates into CSGRTSGRSDTQYF.

V is TRBV5-1 and J is TRBJ1-5; D is unresolved. The CDR3 covers 13 residues. Germline V CDR1 and CDR2: SGHRS, YFSETQ. The V and J ends lost 4 bases and 5 bases respectively, with 10 bases between them. CDR3 bases: TGCGCCAGCAGCCTAGGTCCCGATCAGCCCCAGCATTTT. Translation gives CASSLGPDQPQHF.

V gene TRBV2 combines with J gene TRBJ2-3; 7 bases match TRBD1. Germline loops: CDR1 SNHLY, CDR2 FYNNEI. The CDR3 totals 14 residues. The trim removed 6 bases at V and 2 bases at J, leaving 5 bases unmatched. The CDR3 here is CASSRQGFTDTQYF. The CDR3 DNA reads TGTGCCAGCAGCAGACAGGGATTCACAGATACGCAGTATTTT.

The chain has TRBV15 and TRBJ1-1; D call uncertain. Germline V CDR1 and CDR2: LNHNV, YYDKDF (reference sequence). The CDR3 covers 13 residues. The V end was cut by 0 bases, the J end by 8 bases, with 10 bases between. The CDR3 here is CATSREWRIEAFF. CDR3 sequence (DNA): TGTGCCACCAGCAGAGAATGGCGGATCGAAGCTTTCTTT.

Here the CDR3 reads CSVVSGTSGVTDTQYF. As DNA, the CDR3 is TGCAGCGTTGTATCGGGGACTAGCGGGGTCACAGATACGCAGTATTTT. V is TRBV29-1 and J is TRBJ2-3; TRBD2 matches at 13 bases. Germline trimming cut 4 bases from V and 2 bases from J; bases unmatched to any gene: 6. Germline V CDR1 and CDR2: SQVTM, ANQGSEA. The CDR3 has 16 residues.

The rearrangement links TRBV7-8 to TRBJ1-5; D perhaps matches TRBD1 (5 bases). The CDR3 is made up of 14 amino acids. Germline lookup yields CDR1 SGHVS and CDR2 FQNEAQ. V shed 1 base and J shed 6 bases, with 10 bases lying between them. CDR3 sequence: CASSLVREGQPQHF. As DNA, the CDR3 is TGTGCCAGCAGCTTAGTCAGGGAGGGTCAGCCCCAGCATTTT.

This chain connects TRBV20-1 to TRBJ2-5; either TRBD1 or TRBD2 may supply D (5 bases each). The CDR3 runs 13 residues. Germline V lookup: CDR1 DFQATT, CDR2 SNEGSKA (reference sequence). V lost 3 bases to trimming and J lost 3 bases, with 11 bases between them. CDR3 nucleotide sequence: TGCAGTGCTAGCTGGGACCTAGAAGAGACCCAGTACTTC. It encodes CSASWDLEETQYF.